The sequence of this T cell receptor (beta chain) was determined in a study of beta chain features in type 1 diabetes. This clone was seen more than once but under ten times. What it binds is unknown. Findings and limits, study-wide: There was a moderate but significant shortening of TCRB CDR3s in all four CD4+ subsets of Type 1 diabetes patients.

Expressed TCRB transcripts got sequenced, as all isolated RNA was reverse transcribed. Here immunoSEQ multiplex PCR was the method, and the copy in TCRdb shows in-frame clones only, minus some. There are 400,000 or so clones in the sample; 10% to 15% occur only once, and approximately 0.011% lies in the top ten. The TCR originated in a woman younger than 30 with type 1 diabetes. Sequenced: naive CD4+ T cells from blood.

The CDR3: CSPRHLTEAFF. The DNA for the CDR3 is TGCAGCCCGAGACACCTCACTGAAGCTTTCTTT. The gene calls are TRBV20-1 and TRBJ1-1, with D hard to call. CDR1 DFQATT and CDR2 SNEGSKA come from the germline V gene (reference sequence). The CDR3 is made up of 11 amino acids.